The 26 T cell receptor beta chains in this list originate from one sample, sequenced in a study of blood T cell repertoires in COVID-19. The data were produced by immunoSEQ multiplex PCR, yet TCRdb's version contains in-frame clones alone and is incomplete. Of over 95,000 clones listed, approximately 84% were seen once; the top ten hold around 15%. The specimen was peripheral blood. Source of these receptors: a woman in her sixties with acute or convalescent COVID-19.

This clone was found once. This chain uses TRBV5-4 with TRBJ1-6, with TRBD1 identical over 7 bases. Germline trimming cut 4 bases from V and 9 bases from J; bases unmatched to any gene: 10. This CDR3 is 15 amino acids long. Germline CDR1 and CDR2: SGHNT and YYREEE (reference sequence). This CDR3 reads CASSHAGQKGSPLHF. CDR3 bases: TGTGCCAGCAGCCACGCGGGACAGAAGGGTTCACCCCTCCACTTT.

V and J are TRBV28 and TRBJ1-1, with no clear D. Trimming removed 8 bases from V and 0 bases from J, with 13 bases in between. From germline, CDR1 is MDHEN and CDR2 SYDVKM. This CDR3 contains 14 residues. This CDR3 reads CASRPPGMNTEAFF. As DNA, the CDR3 is TGTGCCAGCCGGCCGCCGGGGATGAACACTGAAGCTTTCTTT.

CDR3 loop: CASSPSGDRDTEAFF. In DNA, the CDR3 is TGTGCCAGCTCACCGTCAGGGGATAGGGACACTGAAGCTTTCTTT. The chain recombines TRBV18 with TRBJ1-1, with D maybe TRBD1 (6 bases). Per the germline V gene, CDR1 is KGHSH and CDR2 is LQKENI. V lost 3 bases and J lost 3, with 14 bases in between. This CDR3 spans 15 amino acids. The whole variable domain, remainder taken from reference TRBV18 and TRBJ1-1, is NAGVMQNPRHLVRRRGQEARLRCSPMKGHSHVYWYRQLPEEGLKFMVYLQKENIIDESGMPKERFSAEFPKEGPSILRIQQVVRGDSAAYFCASSPSGDRDTEAFFGQGTRLTVV.

The chain combines TRBV19 with TRBJ1-5; weak D call: TRBD1 (6 bases). This CDR3 is 15 amino acids long. Trimming removed 3 bases at V and 1 base at J, with 10 bases between. Germline CDR1 is LNHDA and CDR2 is SQIVND (reference sequence). In nucleotides, the CDR3 is TGTGCCAGTAGTATTCTCGGACAGAGCAATCAGCCCCAGCATTTT. Translation gives CASSILGQSNQPQHF.

The chain employs TRBV28 and TRBJ2-7, with 8 bases fitting TRBD2. Losses at the gene ends were 7 bases for V and 6 bases for J; bases not matched to a gene: 11. Germline assignment: CDR1 MDHEN and CDR2 SYDVKM. This CDR3 is 14 amino acids long. Written as DNA, the CDR3 is TGTGCCAGCATTACCCACGGGAGGGGGGTCGAGCAGTACTTC. Its translation: CASITHGRGVEQYF.

The rearrangement uses TRBV16 and TRBJ1-2, with D possibly matching TRBD1 (5 bases). V dropped 2 bases and J dropped 4 bases, with 11 bases sitting between them. CDR1 KGHSY and CDR2 FQNENV come from the germline V gene. This CDR3 region has 14 residues. The CDR3 DNA reads TGTGCCAGCAGCCAAGGCGGGGCGTTCTATGGCTACACCTTC. Its protein product is CASSQGGAFYGYTF.

The chain uses TRBV2 and TRBJ1-4, with 10 bases that match TRBD1. This CDR3 contains 18 residues. The V and J ends lost 4 bases and 7 bases, in that order; junction bases with no gene match: 15. Germline values: CDR1 SNHLY, CDR2 FYNNEI. The CDR3 reads CASSGQDRGFGDLEKLFF. The CDR3 DNA reads TGTGCCAGCAGTGGGCAGGACAGGGGGTTCGGCGATCTTGAAAAACTGTTTTTT.

V is TRBV9 and J is TRBJ1-1; D call uncertain. Germline values: CDR1 SGDLS, CDR2 YYNGEE. The CDR3 covers 14 residues. The germline V and J ends were trimmed by 0 bases and 8 bases, with 14 bases remaining between them. The CDR3 is CASSVESSGREAFF. The CDR3 bases are TGTGCCAGCAGCGTAGAAAGTTCGGGGAGAGAAGCTTTCTTT.

The J gene is TRBJ2-7, the V gene TRBV5-4; possibly TRBD1 for D (6 bases). The CDR3 has 16 amino acids. CDR1 and CDR2 from the germline V gene are SGHNT and YYREEE (reference sequence). V shed 4 bases and J shed 0 bases, with 17 bases lying between them. The CDR3 region is CASSPRQGTLSYEQYF. CDR3 DNA: TGTGCCAGCAGCCCCCGGCAAGGGACACTCTCCTACGAGCAGTACTTC.

This chain links TRBV21-1 with TRBJ1-1. TRBV21-1 corresponds to a pseudogene. There are 14 residues in the CDR3. CDR3 residues: CASSKVLMNTEAFF. CDR3 coding DNA: TGTGCCAGCAGCAAAGTGTTAATGAACACTGAAGCTTTCTTT.

V gene TRBV9 combines with J gene TRBJ2-1; the match to TRBD2 covers 11 bases. Germline lookup yields CDR1 SGDLS and CDR2 YYNGEE. V trimming: 6 bases; J trimming: 10 bases; junction bases outside the gene matches: 15. The CDR3 sequence is 16 residues long. CDR3 sequence: CASNTLAGGPIEEQFF. CDR3 nucleotide sequence: TGTGCCAGCAACACGCTAGCGGGGGGCCCGATTGAGGAGCAGTTCTTC.

This chain links TRBV27 with TRBJ2-7; D not resolved. V was trimmed by 5 bases and J by 7 bases, leaving 21 bases between them. Germline loops: CDR1 MNHEY, CDR2 SMNVEV (reference sequence). CDR3 length: 15 residues. The CDR3 sequence: CASSIRRQALSEQYF. The DNA for the CDR3 is TGTGCCAGCAGTATCAGACGGCAGGCTCTCTCGGAGCAGTACTTC.

The chain has TRBV7-9 and TRBJ2-1; 11 nucleotides agree with TRBD1. V dropped 5 bases and J dropped 4; count of bases not matched to a gene: 7. There are 16 residues in the CDR3. Germline V gene lookup returns CDR1 SEHNR and CDR2 FQNEAQ (reference sequence). The CDR3: CASSRGQGAKYNEQFF. Here the CDR3 DNA reads TGTGCCAGCAGCCGAGGACAGGGGGCAAAATACAATGAGCAGTTCTTC.

J is TRBJ2-3 and V is TRBV7-2, with 7 bases that match TRBD2. V dropped 6 bases and J dropped 4; count of bases not matched to a gene: 13. This CDR3 is 16 amino acids long. The germline V gene encodes CDR1 SGHTA and CDR2 FQGNSA. The CDR3 region has the DNA TGTGCCAGCAGTACCAGGGACTATACCTTCGCAGATACGCAGTATTTT. Encoded protein: CASSTRDYTFADTQYF.

The chain links TRBV18 to TRBJ1-3; 10 nucleotides match TRBD1. The CDR3 contains 16 residues. Per the germline V gene, CDR1 is KGHSH and CDR2 is LQKENI. The V segment lost 3 bases and the J segment 3 bases; nucleotides outside the gene matches: 5. The DNA for the CDR3 is TGTGCCAGCTCACCGACGGGGACAGGGGTTGGAAACACCATATATTTT. Translating it yields CASSPTGTGVGNTIYF.

V gene TRBV5-5 combines with J gene TRBJ1-5; weak D call: TRBD1 (6 bases). V lost 3 bases to trimming and J lost 0 bases, with 13 bases between them. In germline, CDR1 is SGHKS, CDR2 YYEKEE (reference sequence). The CDR3 extends over 16 amino acids. CDR3 DNA sequence: TGTGCCAGCAGCTCCGGGACAACGTATAGCAATCAGCCCCAGCATTTT. Residues: CASSSGTTYSNQPQHF.

This clone was recorded once. The J gene is TRBJ1-1, the V gene TRBV14; D unclear. V was trimmed by 1 base and J by 3 bases, leaving 9 bases between them. Germline V lookup: CDR1 SGHDN, CDR2 FVKESK. This CDR3 spans 14 amino acids. The CDR3 is CASSQVWHHTEAFF. CDR3 DNA sequence: TGTGCCAGCAGCCAAGTTTGGCACCACACTGAAGCTTTCTTT.

V and J are TRBV30 and TRBJ2-3, with TRBD2 matching over 10 bases. Germline CDR1 GTSNPN, CDR2 SVGIG (reference sequence). This CDR3 has 14 residues. Unmatched junction bases numbered 5, after V lost 7 bases and J lost 1 base. This CDR3 reads CASIAGGRTDTQYF. As DNA, the CDR3 is TGTGCCTCCATAGCGGGGGGACGCACAGATACGCAGTATTTT.

In nucleotides, the CDR3 is TGTGCCAGCAGTCGGGGGGGGAGCACAGATACGCAGTATTTT. This codes for CASSRGGSTDTQYF. The V gene is TRBV2, the J gene TRBJ2-3; the match to TRBD2 covers 8 bases. The CDR3 contains 14 residues. J lost 0 bases, V lost 5 bases, and 1 base had no gene match. Per germline, CDR1 SNHLY and CDR2 FYNNEI.

The chain employs TRBV11-2 and TRBJ1-2; a possible D gene is TRBD1 (6 bases). Trimming cost V 1 base and J 7 bases, with 13 bases left between them. The CDR3 loop spans 14 amino acids. Per the germline V gene, CDR1 is SGHAT and CDR2 is FQNNGV. The CDR3 here is CASSLGRGKSGYTF. CDR3 in DNA: TGTGCCAGCAGCTTAGGAAGGGGGAAATCTGGCTACACCTTC. Together with reference TRBV11-2 and TRBJ1-2, the CDR3 gives the full variable domain: EAGVAQSPRYKIIEKRQSVAFWCNPISGHATLYWYQQILGQGPKLLIQFQNNGVVDDSQLPKDRFSAERLKGVDSTLKIQPAKLEDSAVYLCASSLGRGKSGYTFGSGTRLTVV.

The J gene is TRBJ1-2, the V gene TRBV7-9, with D tentatively TRBD1 (5 bases). Germline lookup yields CDR1 SEHNR and CDR2 FQNEAQ (reference sequence). The V end was cut by 3 bases, the J end by 0 bases, with 11 bases between. CDR3 length: 15 amino acids. The CDR3 sequence is CASSFGALSNYGYTF. The CDR3 DNA reads TGTGCCAGCAGCTTTGGGGCGCTTTCTAACTATGGCTACACCTTC. The full variable domain, with the rest looked up from reference TRBV7-9 and TRBJ1-2, is DTGVSQNPRHKITKRGQNVTFRCDPISEHNRLYWYRQTLGQGPEFLTYFQNEAQLEKSRLLSDRFSAERPKGSFSTLEIQRTEQGDSAMYLCASSFGALSNYGYTFGSGTRLTVV.

The genes are TRBV11-2 and TRBJ2-5, with unresolved D. Germline CDR1 SGHAT, CDR2 FQNNGV. The CDR3 has 12 amino acids. V was shortened by 5 bases and J by 5 bases, with 9 bases between the two germline ends. In nucleotides, the CDR3 is TGTGCCAGCAGCCGACTTACGGAGACCCAGTACTTC. Amino acid sequence: CASSRLTETQYF.

The rearrangement joins TRBV9 to TRBJ2-7, with 11 bases that match TRBD2. The junction had 8 bases not matched to a gene; V was cut back by 0 bases and J by 3 bases. CDR3 length: 17 amino acids. The V gene's germline CDR1 is SGDLS and CDR2 YYNGEE. The CDR3 region has the DNA TGTGCCAGCAGCGTAGGGGTGACTAGCGGGGACCTCTACGAGCAGTACTTC. Translation gives CASSVGVTSGDLYEQYF.

The chain couples TRBV6-6 to TRBJ1-5; D is perhaps TRBD1 (5 bases). The CDR3 totals 15 residues. Trimming left V 8 bases short and J 5 bases short, with 19 bases between. The germline V gene has CDR1 MNHNY and CDR2 SVGAGI (reference sequence). CDR3 region: CASARYEGTDQPQHF. The DNA of the CDR3 is TGTGCCAGCGCACGGTACGAAGGGACTGATCAGCCCCAGCATTTT.

This clone was detected once. CDR3 region: CASSADRGRNTIYF. Here the CDR3 DNA reads TGTGCCAGCAGCGCGGACAGGGGTCGAAACACCATATATTTT. This sequence joins TRBV5-4 and TRBJ1-3; 9 bases map to TRBD1. Germline V gene data show CDR1 as SGHNT and CDR2 as YYREEE (reference sequence). With V trimmed by 4 bases and J by 5 bases, 4 bases remained unmatched. This CDR3 has 14 amino acids.

This chain joins TRBV5-5 and TRBJ1-2; 9 positions agree with TRBD1. Looked up from germline, CDR1 is SGHKS and CDR2 is YYEKEE (reference sequence). The CDR3 has 15 amino acids. Unmatched junction bases numbered 17, after V lost 4 bases and J lost 13 bases. DNA for the CDR3: TGTGCCAGCAGCCCAACCGGGACAGGGCCGCCTCCGCGCACCTTC. Protein: CASSPTGTGPPPRTF.